A selection of T cell receptor beta chains follows, all from one sample in a study of cytomegalovirus exposure and HLA in healthy donors. Assay: immunoSEQ multiplex PCR; the TCRdb copy retains only in-frame clones and omits some. The sample holds roughly 200,000 clones; about 81% are singletons and the top ten take roughly 1.2%. The sequencing sample was made of PBMCs. Receptors originate from a woman in her twenties or thirties in good health and CMV-seronegative. Each CDR3 is given with its conserved first and last residue. Each record gives: V gene, clone size, D gene, CDR3 length, J gene, CDR3 DNA, CDR3 protein. A D gene is named only where the DNA matches it firmly. The size entry is marked missing in some rows and otherwise reads once, few, many or a size class.

TRBV5-1,once,-,15,TRBJ2-7,TGCGCCAGCAGCTTGGCCGCGGGGGCTACCTACGAGCAGTACTTC,CASSLAAGATYEQYF
TRBV18,-,TRBD1,13,TRBJ1-2,TGTGCCAGCTCGCGGACAGGGGGCAAGGGCTACACCTTC,CASSRTGGKGYTF
TRBV5-1,-,-,17,TRBJ1-5,TGCGCCAGCAGCTTGGGTTACCGGGAGTTTAGCAATCAGCCCCAGCATTTT,CASSLGYREFSNQPQHF
TRBV9,-,-,14,TRBJ2-1,TGTGCCACCAGGGGGGACACCCCGAACAATGAGCAGTTCTTC,CATRGDTPNNEQFF
TRBV18,-,-,16,TRBJ1-3,TGTGCCAGCTCACCAACTTCACAGGTTTCTGGAAACACCATATATTTT,CASSPTSQVSGNTIYF
TRBV18,-,-,14,TRBJ1-1,TGTGCCAGCTCGTTCTCCAGGGTTGGCACTGAAGCTTTCTTT,CASSFSRVGTEAFF
TRBV4-2,-,TRBD1,15,TRBJ2-3,TGTGCCAGCAGCCCTGGACAGGGGTCCACAGATACGCAGTATTTT,CASSPGQGSTDTQYF
TRBV5-1,-,-,14,TRBJ1-2,TGCGCCAGCAGCTTGGACAGGGTAAACTATGGCTACACCTTC,CASSLDRVNYGYTF
TRBV19,once,TRBD1,17,TRBJ1-5,TGTGCCAGTAGCCGACGAGGGGGGGGACAGGCCGTCCAGCCCCAGCATTTT,CASSRRGGGQAVQPQHF
TRBV4-1,once,TRBD2,15,TRBJ2-7,TGCGCCAGCAGCCAAGGACTAGCGGGGGATTACGAGCAGTACTTC,CASSQGLAGDYEQYF
TRBV7-3,-,-,13,TRBJ1-1,TGTGCCAGCAGCTTTGGAGGCGGTAATGAAGCTTTCTTT,CASSFGGGNEAFF
TRBV19,-,TRBD1,15,TRBJ2-2,TGTGCCAGTAGTGCCCGACAGGGACGAACCGGGGAGCTGTTTTTT,CASSARQGRTGELFF
TRBV27,-,-,18,TRBJ2-5,TGTGCCAGCAGTTTACCCTCCGATGGGCAGGCCGGTATGGAGACCCAGTACTTC,CASSLPSDGQAGMETQYF
TRBV6-5,-,-,12,TRBJ2-2,TGTGCCAGCGTCGGAGGAACCGGGGAGCTGTTTTTT,CASVGGTGELFF
TRBV27,-,TRBD1,16,TRBJ2-7,TGTGCCAGCAGTTTTTCACCGGGACAGGGAACCTACGAGCAGTACTTC,CASSFSPGQGTYEQYF
TRBV5-4,few,TRBD2,15,TRBJ2-1,TGTGCCAGCACCTCCCGGGGGGGCGACTACAATGAGCAGTTCTTC,CASTSRGGDYNEQFF
TRBV19,many,-,11,TRBJ2-7,TGTGCCAGTAGTTCAGCCTACGAGCAGTACTTC,CASSSAYEQYF
TRBV27,-,TRBD1,13,TRBJ2-7,TGTGCCAGCAGTCTTACAGGGGCCTACGAGCAGTACTTC,CASSLTGAYEQYF
TRBV7-9,once,-,12,TRBJ1-2,TGTGCCAGCAGCCGGGGGGTGACAGGCAAAAACTTC,CASSRGVTGKNF
TRBV27,-,TRBD1,15,TRBJ1-1,TGTGCCAGCAGTTTTGGGACAGGGGGGAACACTGAAGCTTTCTTT,CASSFGTGGNTEAFF
TRBV5-4,-,-,14,TRBJ1-1,TGTGCCAGCGGCCCCTGGGGGGGAGGGACTGAAGCTTTCTTT,CASGPWGGGTEAFF
TRBV6-1,-,-,13,TRBJ2-3,TGTGCCAGCAGTGAACTTTATCCAGATACGCAGTATTTT,CASSELYPDTQYF
TRBV29-1,-,TRBD1,11,TRBJ1-2,TGCAGCGACGGGACAGGCTATGGCTACACCTTC,CSDGTGYGYTF
TRBV27,-,TRBD1,17,TRBJ2-6,TGTGCCAGCAGTTTATGGCAGGGGGCGTCTGGGGCCAACGTCCTGACTTTC,CASSLWQGASGANVLTF